The 7 T cell receptor beta chains reported below all come from one sample, sequenced in a study of Graves' ophthalmopathy and Graves' hyperthyroidism. RNA transcripts provided the template for amplifying TCR beta CDR3 regions. After a first-round RT-PCR with HTBI primers, a second-round multiplex PCR was run. Each CDR3 protein gets one entry after TCRdb re-called the multiplex PCR reads with MiXCR. The table includes 230,000 or so distinct CDR3 sequences, approximately 42% detected once. The sequencing sample was made of peripheral blood. These receptors all come from an adult man with Graves' ophthalmopathy.

Of note for this clonotype: Compared with germline, one end of the junction differs, possibly owing to a read error. The genes are TRBV7-9 and TRBJ2-7; TRBD1 agrees at 7 bases. This CDR3 has 15 amino acids. CDR1 SEHNR and CDR2 FQNEAQ come from the germline V gene (reference sequence). CDR3 loop: CASSQDGDSPYEQYF. CDR3 in DNA: TGCGCCAGCAGCCAAGATGGGGACAGTCCCTACGAGCAGTACTTC.

On this clonotype: One base away lies a much larger clone, so this may be a sequencing read error. The chain is built from TRBV29-1 and TRBJ1-5; perhaps TRBD1 as D (5 bases). The CDR3 is 14 amino acids. Trimming removed 5 bases at V and 6 bases at J, with 17 bases between. Per the germline V gene, CDR1 is SQVTM and CDR2 is ANQGSEA. The CDR3 bases are TGCAGCGTTTCCCCAGGGCTAAGCGGTCAGCCCCAGCATTTT. This sequence encodes CSVSPGLSGQPQHF.

The gene calls are TRBV20-1 and TRBJ2-7, with 12 bases that match TRBD2. Germline loops: CDR1 DFQATT, CDR2 SNEGSKA (reference sequence). There are 14 residues in the CDR3. J was trimmed by 4 bases and V by 1 base; bases with no gene match: 2. This chain's CDR3 is CSARGLAGVYEQYF. CDR3 DNA sequence: TGCAGTGCTAGAGGACTAGCGGGGGTGTACGAGCAGTACTTC.

This rearrangement joins TRBV20-1 to TRBJ1-1; a weak D match, TRBD1 (5 bases). The CDR3 is 15 residues long. Germline assignment: CDR1 DFQATT and CDR2 SNEGSKA (reference sequence). The ends were cut back, 1 base at V and 2 bases at J, with 14 bases in the middle. In DNA, the CDR3 is TGCAGTGCTAGAGCTGGGGCAGCCCAAAACACTGAAGCTTTCTTT. As protein: CSARAGAAQNTEAFF.

This clonotype came up many times. V and J are TRBV25-1 and TRBJ1-1; no clear D gene. Per the germline V gene, CDR1 is MGHDK and CDR2 is SYGVNS. Trimming took off 1 base at V and 1 base at J, with 7 bases between the two ends. CDR3 length: 14 amino acids. This CDR3 reads CASSEFGENTEAFF. The CDR3 DNA reads as TGTGCCAGCAGTGAATTTGGGGAGAACACTGAAGCTTTCTTT. The complete variable domain, with remaining parts taken from reference TRBV25-1 and TRBJ1-1, reads EADIYQTPRYLVIGTGKKITLECSQTMGHDKMYWYQQDPGMELHLIHYSYGVNSTEKGDLSSESTVSRIRTEHFPLTLESARPSHTSQYLCASSEFGENTEAFFGQGTRLTVV.

Comment on this clonotype: At one end the junction does not follow the germline gene, possibly because of a read error. This sequence joins TRBV9 and TRBJ1-5; D is uncertain. Looked up from germline, CDR1 is SGDLS and CDR2 is YYNGEE. This CDR3 contains 14 residues. CDR3 bases: TGTGCCAGCAGCGTCGGGGAAAGCAATCGGCCCCAGCATTTT. Translated, it gives CASSVGESNRPQHF. The variable domain in full, completed from reference TRBV9 and TRBJ1-5, reads DSGVTQTPKHLITATGQRVTLRCSPRSGDLSVYWYQQSLDQGLQFLIQYYNGEERAKGNILERFSAQQFPDLHSELNLSSLELGDSALYFCASSVGESNRPQHFGDGTRLSIL.

The chain is built from TRBV29-1 and TRBJ1-4; D is undetermined. Germline loops: CDR1 SQVTM, CDR2 ANQGSEA. This CDR3 is 13 amino acids long. V lost 4 bases to trimming and J lost 8 bases, with 14 bases between them. The CDR3 nucleotides are TGCAGCGTTGTCCAGCGGAGTTTGGAAAAACTGTTTTTT. The encoded protein is CSVVQRSLEKLFF.